The subject of this entry is one T cell receptor beta chain. These data originate in a study of monozygotic twins with inflammatory bowel disease. The UMIs contained a 6-nucleotide sample barcode. They were added by template switching during cDNA synthesis. TCRdb reanalyzed the 5' RACE reads, giving one entry per CDR3 protein sequence and no DNA. The repertoire shows approximately 200,000 distinct CDR3 sequences; the top ten hold 1.5% to 2%. The receptor comes from a human donor with ulcerative colitis or Crohn's disease, or a healthy co-twin of an affected twin (not recorded which). Sample: blood.

Here the CDR3 reads CATTPGGAAPGELFF. The V gene is TRBV24-1, the J gene TRBJ2-2; TCRdb outputs TRBD1, but without DNA this stays unchecked. CDR1 is KGHDR, CDR2 SFDVKD, per germline. CDR3 length: 15 amino acids.